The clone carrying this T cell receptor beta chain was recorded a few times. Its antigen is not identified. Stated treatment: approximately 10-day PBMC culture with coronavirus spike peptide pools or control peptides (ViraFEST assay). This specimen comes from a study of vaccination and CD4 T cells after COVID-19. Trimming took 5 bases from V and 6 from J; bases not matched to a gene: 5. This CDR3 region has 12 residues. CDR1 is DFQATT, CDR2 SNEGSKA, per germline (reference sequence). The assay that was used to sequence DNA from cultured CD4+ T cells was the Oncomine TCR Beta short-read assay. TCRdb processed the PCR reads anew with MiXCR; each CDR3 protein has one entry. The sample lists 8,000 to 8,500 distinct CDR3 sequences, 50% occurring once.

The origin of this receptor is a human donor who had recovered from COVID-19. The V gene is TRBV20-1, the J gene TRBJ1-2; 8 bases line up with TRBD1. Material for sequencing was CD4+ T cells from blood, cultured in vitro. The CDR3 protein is CSAPGGFHGYTF. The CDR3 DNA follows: TGCAGTGCTCCAGGGGGCTTTCATGGCTACACCTTC.